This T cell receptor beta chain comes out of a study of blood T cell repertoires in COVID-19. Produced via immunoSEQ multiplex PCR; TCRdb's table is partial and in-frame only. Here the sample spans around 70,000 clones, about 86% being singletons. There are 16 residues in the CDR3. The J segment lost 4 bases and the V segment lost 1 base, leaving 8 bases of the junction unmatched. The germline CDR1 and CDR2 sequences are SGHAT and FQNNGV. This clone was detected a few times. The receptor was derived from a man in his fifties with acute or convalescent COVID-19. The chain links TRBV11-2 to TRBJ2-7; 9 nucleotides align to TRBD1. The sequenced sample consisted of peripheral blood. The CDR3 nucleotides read TGTGCCAGCAGCTTAGCCCCCGGGACAGGGAATTACGAGCAGTACTTC. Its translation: CASSLAPGTGNYEQYF.